Listed here is a single TCR beta chain. These data belong to a study of T cell changes during pregnancy in multiple sclerosis. With 4 bases clipped from V and 1 base from J, the junction kept 8 bases outside the gene matches. The CDR3 is made up of 15 amino acids. Looked up from germline, CDR1 is SGHKS and CDR2 is YYEKEE (reference sequence). Profiling relied on immunoSEQ multiplex PCR, and the TCRdb table lists in-frame clones only, not all of them. The sample holds approximately 96,000 clones, about 90% seen once. The clonotype comes from a female donor in good health, enrolled as a control in a pregnancy study. The source material was peripheral blood, sampled after pregnancy. The chain links TRBV5-5 to TRBJ2-7; TRBD2 matches at 7 bases. CDR3 nucleotide sequence: TGTGCCAGCAGCACGATCGGGAGGCAATCCTACGAGCAGTACTTC. This encodes CASSTIGRQSYEQYF.